Listed here are 16 T cell receptor beta chains from one sample, sequenced in a study of T-cell reconstitution after alpha-beta-depleted transplantation in children (dated by TCRdb to 2015 to 2016). The treatment or condition label, read with the paper, signifies: allogeneic hematopoietic cell transplantation with graft depleted of TCRalphabeta T cells and CD19 B cells. Library generation was performed with PCR. Sequencing took place on an Illumina HiSeq 2500. TCR libraries were prepared with molecular barcoding, using unique molecular identifiers to normalize TCRbeta repertoire quantification. In TCRdb, the public reads were trimmed at Q25 with fastp and aligned with MiXCR, with productive beta chains retained. When rows share a CDR3 protein, they turn into one entry using the most common DNA and genes. The sample table lists about 1,000,000 distinct CDR3 sequences, about 30% of them with a count of one. Around 30% of the sample belongs to the ten largest clones.

The sequenced sample was PBMCs, mostly from graft donor cells, obtained 360 days after TCRalphabeta/CD19-depleted stem cell transplant. The receptor set was obtained from a boy under three years old who had a stem cell transplant for SCID, so the T cells may come from the graft donor.

This sequence joins TRBV12-3 or TRBV12-4 and TRBJ1-4; possible D gene TRBD1, 6 bases. The CDR3 runs to 13 residues. Trimming pared 8 bases from V and 7 bases from J, leaving 14 bases between. The CDR3 nucleotides read TGTGCCAGCGACAGGTTCGGCGGTGAAAAACTGTTTTTT. Protein product: CASDRFGGEKLFF.

This clonotype was seen a few times. This chain joins TRBV13 and TRBJ2-3; perhaps TRBD2 as D (6 bases). CDR1 is PRHDT and CDR2 is FYEKMQ in the germline V gene (reference sequence). Trimming shortened V by 5 bases and J by 2 bases, and 23 bases separated the two germline ends. The CDR3 contains 18 residues. The CDR3 loop is CASSPQAPYGGFTDTQYF. CDR3 in DNA: TGTGCCAGCAGCCCCCAGGCCCCTTATGGGGGGTTCACAGATACGCAGTATTTT.

The chain carries TRBV7-2 and TRBJ1-5; D might be TRBD1 (5 bases). V dropped 7 bases and J dropped 4 bases, with 17 bases sitting between them. CDR3 length: 15 amino acids. From germline, CDR1 is SGHTA and CDR2 FQGNSA. The CDR3 bases are TGTGCCAGCAAGAGGGACCCCGGCGCAAATCAGCCCCAGCATTTT. This gives the protein CASKRDPGANQPQHF.

This chain links TRBV20-1 with TRBJ2-7; 8 positions agree with TRBD1. CDR3 size: 15 residues. Germline V gives CDR1 DFQATT, CDR2 SNEGSKA (reference sequence). V was clipped by 1 base and J by 4 bases; unmatched bases: 9. The CDR3 nucleotides are TGCAGTGCTAGAGCCCCCTGGGGACAGGTGTACGAGCAGTACTTC. Its translation: CSARAPWGQVYEQYF.

This clonotype was recorded only once. The chain couples TRBV19 to TRBJ2-3, with D perhaps matching TRBD1 (5 bases). Looked up from germline, CDR1 is LNHDA and CDR2 is SQIVND (reference sequence). The CDR3 has 15 amino acids. V lost 5 bases and J lost 4, with 16 bases in between. The CDR3 protein is CASSGRRQTSDTQYF. The CDR3 coding sequence is TGTGCCAGTAGTGGAAGACGACAGACCTCAGATACGCAGTATTTT.

V gene TRBV4-1 combines with J gene TRBJ1-6, with D tentatively TRBD1 (5 bases). V dropped 4 bases and J dropped 10 bases, with 23 bases sitting between them. Germline values: CDR1 MGHRA, CDR2 YSYEKL. The CDR3 contains 17 residues. The CDR3 sequence is CASSLDPPGATLSPLHF. The CDR3 DNA is TGCGCCAGCAGCCTAGATCCTCCCGGGGCGACCCTATCACCCCTCCACTTT.

This clonotype was found a few times. J is TRBJ2-7 and V is TRBV27; TRBD2 agrees at 7 bases. Unmatched junction bases numbered 5, after V lost 2 bases and J lost 4 bases. Germline CDR1 reads MNHEY; CDR2 reads SMNVEV (reference sequence). CDR3 length: 14 amino acids. The CDR3 reads CASSLAGTKYEQYF. The CDR3 DNA reads TGTGCCAGCAGTTTAGCCGGGACTAAGTACGAGCAGTACTTC.

The chain uses TRBV4-3 and TRBJ2-1; 7 bases map to TRBD2. The CDR3 totals 18 residues. Unmatched junction bases numbered 14, after V lost 2 bases and J lost 4 bases. CDR1 and CDR2 from the germline V gene are LGHNA and YSLEER. In DNA, the CDR3 is TGCGCCAGCAGCCAATTTATGGCGGGGGTGACGAGGTACAATGAGCAGTTCTTC. It codes for CASSQFMAGVTRYNEQFF.

This clonotype was counted between two and nine times. The V call is TRBV7-9, the J call TRBJ2-6; D may be TRBD1 (5 bases). Germline CDR1 and CDR2: SEHNR and FQNEAQ (reference sequence). Trimming took 11 bases from V and 11 from J, leaving 16 bases between them. The CDR3 has 12 amino acids. CDR3: CAGHLGRDVLTF. The CDR3 coding sequence is TGTGCCGGACATCTGGGGCGCGACGTCCTGACTTTC.

The gene calls are TRBV6-6 and TRBJ2-2, with unresolved D. CDR1 is MNHNY and CDR2 is SVGAGI in the germline V gene (reference sequence). The V and J ends lost 2 bases and 8 bases respectively, with 9 bases between them. The CDR3 is 13 residues long. The CDR3 reads CASSYRVSGELFF. The CDR3 DNA follows: TGTGCCAGCAGTTACAGGGTTTCGGGGGAGCTGTTTTTT.

The chain links TRBV9 to TRBJ2-5; TRBD2 aligns across 10 bases. Looked up from germline, CDR1 is SGDLS and CDR2 is YYNGEE. With V trimmed by 4 bases and J by 5 bases, 14 bases remained unmatched. CDR3 length: 17 residues. The CDR3 DNA is TGTGCCAGCAGCCCTCCGGGACTAGCGAGATCCAGGGAGACCCAGTACTTC. Translated: CASSPPGLARSRETQYF.

This clonotype was detected only a few times. V and J are TRBV5-4 and TRBJ2-7; 11 bases are shared with TRBD1. CDR3 length: 15 residues. Losses at the gene ends were 7 bases for V and 2 bases for J; bases not matched to a gene: 8. The germline gives CDR1 SGHNT, CDR2 YYREEE (reference sequence). The CDR3 protein is CASAAGTGGTYEQYF. The CDR3 DNA reads TGTGCCAGCGCAGCCGGGACAGGGGGGACCTACGAGCAGTACTTC.

J is TRBJ2-1 and V is TRBV15; maybe TRBD2 (6 bases). The V gene's germline CDR1 is LNHNV and CDR2 YYDKDF (reference sequence). This CDR3 is 15 amino acids long. The ends were cut back, 5 bases at V and 2 bases at J, with 13 bases in the middle. The CDR3 sequence: CATSGEETAYNEQFF. The CDR3 nucleotides are TGTGCCACCAGCGGGGAGGAGACTGCCTACAATGAGCAGTTCTTC.

The sample holds a few counts of this clonotype. The V gene is TRBV10-3, the J gene TRBJ2-7, with 13 bases fitting TRBD2. The J segment lost 4 bases and the V segment lost 4 bases, leaving 13 bases of the junction unmatched. Germline assignment: CDR1 ENHRY and CDR2 SYGVKD. The CDR3 is made up of 18 amino acids. The DNA for the CDR3 is TGTGCCATCAGTGCCTCGCCGGGACTAGCGGGGCCCCGGTACGAGCAGTACTTC. As protein: CAISASPGLAGPRYEQYF.

In this sample, this clonotype turned up many times. This chain joins TRBV7-9 and TRBJ2-5; unclear D gene. CDR3 size: 12 residues. Trimming pared 5 bases from V and 4 bases from J, leaving 8 bases between. The V gene's germline CDR1 is SEHNR and CDR2 FQNEAQ (reference sequence). CDR3 nucleotides: TGTGCCAGCAGCCGCGCAAGAGAGACCCAGTACTTC. Protein: CASSRARETQYF.

There are a few counts of this clonotype. This chain joins TRBV29-1 and TRBJ2-2; D is ambiguous. The CDR3 consists of 12 residues. Trimming took off 7 bases at V and 7 bases at J, with 13 bases between the two ends. Germline CDR1 and CDR2: SQVTM and ANQGSEA. This chain's CDR3 is CSASDTGGELFF. The CDR3 DNA follows: TGCAGCGCCTCAGACACCGGCGGGGAGCTGTTTTTT.